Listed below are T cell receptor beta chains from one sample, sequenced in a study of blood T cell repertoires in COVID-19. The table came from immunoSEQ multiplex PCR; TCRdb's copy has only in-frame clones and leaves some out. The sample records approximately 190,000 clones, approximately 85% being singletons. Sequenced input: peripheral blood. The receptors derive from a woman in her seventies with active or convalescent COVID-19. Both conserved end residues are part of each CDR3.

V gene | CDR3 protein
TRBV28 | CASSPGQWSSYEQYF
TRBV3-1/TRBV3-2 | CASSQQGPNEKLFF
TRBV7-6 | CASSLASTSGSYEQYF
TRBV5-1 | CASSAGQKAFF
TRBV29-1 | CSARSGAGGTEAFF
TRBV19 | CASSRTGTYGYTF
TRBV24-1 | CATSDPGQGQADTQYF
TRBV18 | CASSPKNRPRETQYF
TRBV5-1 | CASSTRNTETQYF
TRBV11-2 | CASSLVNEQFF